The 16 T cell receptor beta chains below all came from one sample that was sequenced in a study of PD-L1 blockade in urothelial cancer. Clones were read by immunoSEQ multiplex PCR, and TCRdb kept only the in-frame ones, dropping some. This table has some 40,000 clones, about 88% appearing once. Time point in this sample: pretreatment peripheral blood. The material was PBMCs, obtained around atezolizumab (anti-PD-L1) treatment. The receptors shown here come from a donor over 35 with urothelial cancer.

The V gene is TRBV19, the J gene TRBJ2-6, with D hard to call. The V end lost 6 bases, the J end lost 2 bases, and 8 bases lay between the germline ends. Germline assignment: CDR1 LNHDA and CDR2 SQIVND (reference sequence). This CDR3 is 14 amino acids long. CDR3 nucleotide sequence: TGTGCCAGTAGGCCGGTCGCTGGGGCCAACGTCCTGACTTTC. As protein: CASRPVAGANVLTF.

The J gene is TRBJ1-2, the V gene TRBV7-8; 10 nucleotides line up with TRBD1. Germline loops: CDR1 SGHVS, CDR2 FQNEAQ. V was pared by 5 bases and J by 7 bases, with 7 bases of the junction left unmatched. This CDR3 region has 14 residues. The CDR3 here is CASSRRDRGSGYTF. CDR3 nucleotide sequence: TGTGCCAGCAGCCGCCGGGACAGGGGCTCTGGCTACACCTTC. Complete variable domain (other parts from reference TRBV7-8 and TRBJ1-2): GAGVSQSPRYKVAKRGQDVALRCDPISGHVSLFWYQQALGQGPEFLTYFQNEAQLDKSGLPSDRFFAERPEGSVSTLKIQRTQQEDSAVYLCASSRRDRGSGYTFGSGTRLTVV.

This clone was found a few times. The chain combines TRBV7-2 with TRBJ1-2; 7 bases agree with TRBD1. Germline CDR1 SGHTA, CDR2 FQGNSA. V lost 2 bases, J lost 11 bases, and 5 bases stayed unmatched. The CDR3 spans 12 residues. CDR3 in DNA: TGTGCCAGCAGCTTATCAGGGGGTGGTTACACCTTC. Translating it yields CASSLSGGGYTF. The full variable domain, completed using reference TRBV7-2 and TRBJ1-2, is GAGVSQSPSNKVTEKGKDVELRCDPISGHTALYWYRQSLGQGLEFLIYFQGNSAPDKSGLPSDRFSAERTGGSVSTLTIQRTQQEDSAVYLCASSLSGGGYTFGSGTRLTVV.

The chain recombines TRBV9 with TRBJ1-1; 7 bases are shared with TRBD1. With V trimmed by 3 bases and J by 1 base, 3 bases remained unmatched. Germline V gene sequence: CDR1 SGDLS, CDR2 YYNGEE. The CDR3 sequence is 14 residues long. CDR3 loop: CASSAQGQNTEAFF. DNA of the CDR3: TGTGCCAGCAGCGCACAGGGGCAGAACACTGAAGCTTTCTTT.

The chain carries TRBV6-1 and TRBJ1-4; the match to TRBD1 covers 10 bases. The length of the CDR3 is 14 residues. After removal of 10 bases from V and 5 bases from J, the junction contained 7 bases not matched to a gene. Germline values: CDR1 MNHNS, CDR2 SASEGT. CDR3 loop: CATLRDRGNEKLFF. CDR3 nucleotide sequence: TGTGCCACCCTCAGGGACAGGGGAAATGAAAAACTGTTTTTT.

The CDR3 sequence: CASSLSGGGDEAFF. The CDR3 DNA is TGTGCCAGCAGTTTATCGGGAGGGGGAGATGAAGCTTTCTTT. J is TRBJ1-1 and V is TRBV27; D is possibly TRBD1 (6 bases). V lost 0 bases, J lost 7 bases, and 12 bases lay in between. The germline gives CDR1 MNHEY, CDR2 SMNVEV (reference sequence). CDR3 length equals 14 residues.

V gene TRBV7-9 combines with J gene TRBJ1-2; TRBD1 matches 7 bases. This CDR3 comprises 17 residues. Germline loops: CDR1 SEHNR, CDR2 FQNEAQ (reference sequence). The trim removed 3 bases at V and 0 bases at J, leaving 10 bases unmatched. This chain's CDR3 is CASSFGDRRLTNYGYTF. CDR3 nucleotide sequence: TGTGCCAGCAGCTTCGGGGACAGACGACTCACTAACTATGGCTACACCTTC.

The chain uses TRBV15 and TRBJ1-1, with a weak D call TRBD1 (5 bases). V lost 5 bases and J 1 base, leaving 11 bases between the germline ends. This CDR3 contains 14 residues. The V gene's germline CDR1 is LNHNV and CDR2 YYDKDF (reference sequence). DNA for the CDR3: TGTGCCACCAGCCCACCCCAGGGGAACACTGAAGCTTTCTTT. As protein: CATSPPQGNTEAFF.

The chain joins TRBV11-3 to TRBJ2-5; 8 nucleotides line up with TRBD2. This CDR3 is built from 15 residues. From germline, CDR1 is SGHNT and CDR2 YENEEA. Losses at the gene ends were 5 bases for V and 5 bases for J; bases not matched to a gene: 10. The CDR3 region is CASSPGAGGWETQYF. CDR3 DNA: TGTGCCAGCAGCCCTGGGGCGGGAGGATGGGAGACCCAGTACTTC.

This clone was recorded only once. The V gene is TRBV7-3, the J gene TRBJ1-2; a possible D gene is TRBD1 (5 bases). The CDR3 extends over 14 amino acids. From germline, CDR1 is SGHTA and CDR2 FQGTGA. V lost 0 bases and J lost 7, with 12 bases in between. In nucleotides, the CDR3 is TGTGCCAGCAGCTTAACTCCGGGGGTTGCTGGCTACACCTTC. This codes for CASSLTPGVAGYTF.

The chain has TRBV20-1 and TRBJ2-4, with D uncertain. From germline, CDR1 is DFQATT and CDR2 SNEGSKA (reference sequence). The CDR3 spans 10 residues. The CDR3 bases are TGCAGCGGGGCCAAAAACATTCAGTACTTC. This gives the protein CSGAKNIQYF.

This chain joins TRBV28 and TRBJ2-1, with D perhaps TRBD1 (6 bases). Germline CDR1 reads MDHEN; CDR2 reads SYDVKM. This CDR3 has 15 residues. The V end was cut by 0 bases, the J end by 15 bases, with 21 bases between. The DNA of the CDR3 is TGTGCCAGCAGTTTATGGCGAATTCCGGGACCCAGGGGGTTCTTC. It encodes CASSLWRIPGPRGFF.

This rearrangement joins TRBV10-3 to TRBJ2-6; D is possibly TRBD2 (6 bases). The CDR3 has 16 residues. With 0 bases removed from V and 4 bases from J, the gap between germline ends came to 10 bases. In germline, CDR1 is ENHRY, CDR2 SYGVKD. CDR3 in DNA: TGTGCCATCAGTGAGTCGGAGGGGTCCGGGGCCAACGTCCTGACTTTC. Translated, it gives CAISESEGSGANVLTF.

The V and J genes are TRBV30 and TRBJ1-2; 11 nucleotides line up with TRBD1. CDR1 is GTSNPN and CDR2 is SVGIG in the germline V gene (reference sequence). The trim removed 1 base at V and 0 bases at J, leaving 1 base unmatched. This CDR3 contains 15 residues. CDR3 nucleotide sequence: TGTGCCTGGAGTGCGGGACAGGGGGCTAACTATGGCTACACCTTC. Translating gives CAWSAGQGANYGYTF.

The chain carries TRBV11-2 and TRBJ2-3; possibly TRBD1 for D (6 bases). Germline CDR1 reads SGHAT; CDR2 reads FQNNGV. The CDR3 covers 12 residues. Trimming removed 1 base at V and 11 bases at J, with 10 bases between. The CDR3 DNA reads TGTGCCAGCAGCTTAGGTACAGGGCGGCAGTATTTT. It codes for CASSLGTGRQYF. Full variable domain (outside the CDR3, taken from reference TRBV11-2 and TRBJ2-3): EAGVAQSPRYKIIEKRQSVAFWCNPISGHATLYWYQQILGQGPKLLIQFQNNGVVDDSQLPKDRFSAERLKGVDSTLKIQPAKLEDSAVYLCASSLGTGRQYFGPGTRLTVL.

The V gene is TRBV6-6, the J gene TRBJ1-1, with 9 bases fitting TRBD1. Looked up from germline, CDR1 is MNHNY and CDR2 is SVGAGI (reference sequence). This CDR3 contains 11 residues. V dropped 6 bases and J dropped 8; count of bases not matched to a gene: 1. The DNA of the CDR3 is TGTGCCAGCAGAGGGACAGGGGAAGCTTTCTTT. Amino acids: CASRGTGEAFF.